This T cell receptor beta chain was profiled in a study of blood T cell dynamics during melanoma immunotherapy. The time point here: pre-treatment baseline. Trimming stripped 4 bases from V and 1 base from J, with 14 bases between. Germline V CDR1 and CDR2: SGHRS, YFSETQ. This CDR3 comprises 15 residues. Repertoires were generated with immunoSEQ multiplex PCR, while TCRdb's copy carries only in-frame clones and drops some. The data hold roughly 10,000 clones, with about 86% observed a single time. Sequences were derived from blood, sampled from a patient treated with checkpoint blockade. The chain employs TRBV5-1 and TRBJ1-1, with a weak D call TRBD1 (5 bases). This TCR derives from a human donor with melanoma. The CDR3: CASSPPGAGNTEAFF. The CDR3 nucleotides are TGCGCCAGCAGCCCGCCCGGGGCGGGGAACACTGAAGCTTTCTTT.